This T cell receptor beta chain was observed in a study of OX40 agonist ivuxolimab in advanced cancers. Study at large: Clinicians treated patients with ivuxolimab, an agonistic anti-OX40 (CD134) antibody. Patients in dose escalation had liver, melanoma, kidney or head and neck cancers. Age averaged 60 years (range about 20 to 79), and 82.7% were male. Regarding the study as a whole: Among patients with partial responses at 0.1-3.0 mg/kg, clonal expansion was among the lowest.

Measured with immunoSEQ multiplex PCR; TCRdb has only the in-frame clones, and not every one. The profile covers over 50,000 clones, with 80% to 90% appearing a single time and around 1.4% taken by the ten largest. The CDR3 loop spans 13 amino acids. Germline loops: CDR1 LNHDA, CDR2 SQIVND (reference sequence). V dropped 5 bases and J dropped 7 bases, with 9 bases sitting between them. In regard to this clone: No antigen is known for it.

This material consisted of CD4+ or CD8+ T cells sorted from blood, taken in a trial of the OX40 agonist ivuxolimab. The chain recombines TRBV19 with TRBJ1-6; D remains unclear. This TCR came from an adult with an advanced solid tumor such as melanoma, head and neck, liver or kidney cancer. CDR3 region: CASSPSPNSPLHF. DNA of the CDR3: TGTGCCAGTAGTCCCTCCCCAAATTCACCCCTCCACTTT.